The present entry profiles one T cell receptor (beta chain) with its context. In germline, CDR1 is MGHRA, CDR2 YSYEKL. The V end lost 0 bases, the J end lost 4 bases, and 10 bases lay between the germline ends. The CDR3 has 15 amino acids. The sample belongs to a study of PD-1 blockade in classical Hodgkin lymphoma. Sample time point: newly diagnosed, previously untreated cHL patient sample. Peripheral samples used as comparators were newly diagnosed, untreated classical Hodgkin lymphoma PBMCs. Here immunoSEQ multiplex PCR was the method, and the copy in TCRdb shows in-frame clones only, minus some. The sample has around 26,000 clones, 94% seen once.

Sequenced sample: peripheral blood mononuclear cells (PBMCs). The TCR was taken from a human donor with classical Hodgkin lymphoma. V and J are TRBV4-1 and TRBJ2-1, with D possibly being TRBD1 (5 bases). The DNA for the CDR3 is TGCGCCAGCAGCCAAGATCGAACAGGATACAATGAGCAGTTCTTC. Encoded protein: CASSQDRTGYNEQFF.